This TCR beta chain was captured in a study of OX40 agonist ivuxolimab in advanced cancers. Whole-study context: At 0.01 to 10 mg/kg, ivuxolimab was administered intravenously to patients every 2 weeks.

Sequencing used immunoSEQ multiplex PCR; TCRdb keeps in-frame clones, though not all of them. Of under 85,000 clones listed, around 80% are singletons. CDR1 is SGHDN and CDR2 is FVKESK in the germline V gene. V was cut by 0 bases and J by 1 base, with 10 bases left in between. The CDR3 loop spans 16 amino acids. This sequence was found in an adult with an advanced solid tumor such as melanoma, head and neck, liver or kidney cancer. This chain uses TRBV14 with TRBJ2-1, with TRBD2 as a possible D gene (6 bases). The sample in question was CD4+ or CD8+ T cells sorted from blood, obtained in a trial of the OX40 agonist ivuxolimab. The CDR3, as DNA: TGTGCCAGCAGCCAAGATGGAGGGCTGTCCTACAATGAGCAGTTCTTC. It is translated as CASSQDGGLSYNEQFF.